These T cell receptor beta chains were read from a single sample in a study of identifying expanded T cells in peripheral blood. Here immunoSEQ multiplex PCR was the method, and the copy in TCRdb shows in-frame clones only, minus some. Altogether about 90,000 clones are present, about 90% being singletons, with the ten largest covering approximately 5.6%. The specimen sequenced was blood. The receptors stem from a person between 18 and 70 years old in good health. CDR3s include the opening cysteine and the closing phenylalanine or tryptophan. D genes are given only for firm matches. A clone size is listed for some rows: how often the clone was seen (once, few, many), or a class if it is expanded.

.,TRBV6-5,.,16,TRBJ1-4,TGTGCCAGCAGTTACGGTCAGGGAGAGGGCATTGAAAAACTGTTTTTT,CASSYGQGEGIEKLFF
.,TRBV4-1,once,16,TRBJ1-1,TGCGCCAGCAGCCCCACCTTTCTGGGCAGCGGACTACAAGCTTTCTTT,CASSPTFLGSGLQAFF
TRBD1,TRBV2,.,14,TRBJ1-2,TGTGCCAGCAGTGGTGAGGGGGCAGGCTATGGCTACACCTTC,CASSGEGAGYGYTF
.,TRBV7-2,.,13,TRBJ2-5,TGTGCCAGCCACAGGGTCCCTATGGAGACCCAGTACTTC,CASHRVPMETQYF
TRBD1,TRBV7-8,.,17,TRBJ1-1,TGTGCCAGCAGCCTCGGACGCAGACAGGGGGCCGGCACTGAAGCTTTCTTT,CASSLGRRQGAGTEAFF
.,TRBV7-6,.,16,TRBJ1-1,TGTGCCAGCAGCTCCCAACGCTCCCTCTCAAACACTGAAGCTTTCTTT,CASSSQRSLSNTEAFF
TRBD1,TRBV7-6,.,15,TRBJ2-2,TGTGCCAGCAGCTCCGGACAGGGATTAGGCGGGGAGCTGTTTTTT,CASSSGQGLGGELFF
.,TRBV7-2,.,13,TRBJ1-1,TGTGCCAGCAGCTTAACTGTGAACACTGAAGCTTTCTTT,CASSLTVNTEAFF
TRBD1,TRBV6-5,.,14,TRBJ2-5,TGTGCCAGCAGTTACTTGGGACAGGCAGAGACCCAGTACTTC,CASSYLGQAETQYF
.,TRBV14,.,14,TRBJ1-2,TGTGCCAGCAGCCAAGTACGGGCGAACTATGGCTACACCTTC,CASSQVRANYGYTF
TRBD1,TRBV2,.,15,TRBJ1-6,TGTGCCAGTAGAATTCAGGGGGCGCTTAATTCACCCCTCCACTTT,CASRIQGALNSPLHF
.,TRBV11-2,.,13,TRBJ1-2,TGTGCCAGCAGCTTAGGCCGGTACTATGGCTACACCTTC,CASSLGRYYGYTF
.,TRBV5-4,.,15,TRBJ2-3,TGTGCCAGCAGCTTGGGGGGGGGCAGCACAGATACGCAGTATTTT,CASSLGGGSTDTQYF
.,TRBV19,.,15,TRBJ1-6,TGTGCCAGTAGTGCCCAGGGGACGGGGAATTCACCCCTCCACTTT,CASSAQGTGNSPLHF
.,TRBV4-1,.,14,TRBJ2-2,TGCGCCAGCAGCCAGGCTTGTAGCACCGGGGAGCTGTTTTTT,CASSQACSTGELFF
TRBD1,TRBV25-1,.,16,TRBJ2-7,TGTGCCAGCAGTGATTCACGGACAGGGGATTCCTACGAGCAGTACTTC,CASSDSRTGDSYEQYF
TRBD2,TRBV7-2,.,14,TRBJ2-7,TGTGCCAGCAGCTCCCTAGCGGGGGGGAGCGAGCAGTACTTC,CASSSLAGGSEQYF
.,TRBV7-2,once,13,TRBJ2-3,TGTGCCAGCAGCTTAGTTAGGGCAGATACGCAGTATTTT,CASSLVRADTQYF